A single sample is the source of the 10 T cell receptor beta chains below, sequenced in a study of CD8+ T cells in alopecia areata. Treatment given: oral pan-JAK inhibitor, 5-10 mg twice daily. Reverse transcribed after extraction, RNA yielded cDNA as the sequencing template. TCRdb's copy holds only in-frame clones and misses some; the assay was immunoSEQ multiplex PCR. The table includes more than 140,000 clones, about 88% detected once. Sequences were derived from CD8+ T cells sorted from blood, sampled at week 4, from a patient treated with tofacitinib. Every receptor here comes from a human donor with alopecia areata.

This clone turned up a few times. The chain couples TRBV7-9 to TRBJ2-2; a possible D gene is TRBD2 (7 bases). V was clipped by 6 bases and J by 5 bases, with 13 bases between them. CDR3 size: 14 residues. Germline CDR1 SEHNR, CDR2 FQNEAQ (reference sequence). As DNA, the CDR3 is TGTGCCAGCAGACCCCGGGGGGCGACCGGGGAGCTGTTTTTT. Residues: CASRPRGATGELFF.

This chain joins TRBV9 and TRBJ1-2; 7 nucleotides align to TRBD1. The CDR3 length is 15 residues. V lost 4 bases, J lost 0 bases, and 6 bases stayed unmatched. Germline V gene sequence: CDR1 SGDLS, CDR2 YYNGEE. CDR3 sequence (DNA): TGTGCCAGCAGCCCGGGACAGAGCTCTAACTATGGCTACACCTTC. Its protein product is CASSPGQSSNYGYTF.

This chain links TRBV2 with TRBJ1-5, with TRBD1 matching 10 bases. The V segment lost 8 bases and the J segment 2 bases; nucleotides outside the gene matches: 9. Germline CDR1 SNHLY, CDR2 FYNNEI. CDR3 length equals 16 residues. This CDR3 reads CASGAGTGVGNQPQHF. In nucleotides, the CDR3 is TGTGCCAGCGGTGCCGGGACAGGGGTCGGCAATCAGCCCCAGCATTTT.

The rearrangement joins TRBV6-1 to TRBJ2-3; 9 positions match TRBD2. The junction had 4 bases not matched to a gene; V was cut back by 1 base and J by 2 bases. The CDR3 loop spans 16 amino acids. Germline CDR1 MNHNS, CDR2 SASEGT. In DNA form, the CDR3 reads TGTGCCAGCAGTGAAGGTCTAGCGGGGAACACAGATACGCAGTATTTT. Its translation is CASSEGLAGNTDTQYF.

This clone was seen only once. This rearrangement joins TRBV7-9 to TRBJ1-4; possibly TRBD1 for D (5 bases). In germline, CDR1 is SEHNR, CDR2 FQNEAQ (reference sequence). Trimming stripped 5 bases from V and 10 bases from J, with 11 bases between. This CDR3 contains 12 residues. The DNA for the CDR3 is TGTGCCAGCAGCCTGTCGGGGGTAAAACTGTTTTTT. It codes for CASSLSGVKLFF.

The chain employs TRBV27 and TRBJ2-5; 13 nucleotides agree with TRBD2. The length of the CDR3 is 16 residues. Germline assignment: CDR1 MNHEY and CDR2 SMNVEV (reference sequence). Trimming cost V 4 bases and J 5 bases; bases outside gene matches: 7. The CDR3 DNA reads TGTGCCAGCAGTTCCTGGACTAGCGGGAGTGGGGAGACCCAGTACTTC. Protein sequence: CASSSWTSGSGETQYF.

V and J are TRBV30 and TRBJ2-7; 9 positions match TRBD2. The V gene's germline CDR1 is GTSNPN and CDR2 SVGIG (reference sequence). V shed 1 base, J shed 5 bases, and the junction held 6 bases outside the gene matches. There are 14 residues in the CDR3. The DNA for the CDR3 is TGTGCCTGGAGTGCAAAGCTAGCGGGGCACGAGCAGTACTTC. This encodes CAWSAKLAGHEQYF.

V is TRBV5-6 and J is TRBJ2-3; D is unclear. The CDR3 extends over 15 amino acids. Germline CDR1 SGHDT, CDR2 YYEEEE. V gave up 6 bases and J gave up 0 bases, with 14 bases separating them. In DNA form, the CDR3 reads TGTGCCAGCACTATGACGGCCAGTAGCACAGATACGCAGTATTTT. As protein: CASTMTASSTDTQYF.

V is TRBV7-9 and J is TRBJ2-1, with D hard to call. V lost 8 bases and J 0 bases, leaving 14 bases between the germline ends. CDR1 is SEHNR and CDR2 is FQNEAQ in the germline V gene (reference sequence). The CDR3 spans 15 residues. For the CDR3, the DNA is TGTGCCAGCTGCGGCGAAAAGAGCTCCTACAATGAGCAGTTCTTC. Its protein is CASCGEKSSYNEQFF.

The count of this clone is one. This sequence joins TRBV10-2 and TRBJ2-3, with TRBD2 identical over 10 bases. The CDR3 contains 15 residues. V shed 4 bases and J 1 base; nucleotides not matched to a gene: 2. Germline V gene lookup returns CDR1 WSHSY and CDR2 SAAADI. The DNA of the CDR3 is TGCGCCAGCAGTGGACTAGCGGGTGGCACAGATACGCAGTATTTT. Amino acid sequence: CASSGLAGGTDTQYF.